The 18 T cell receptor beta chains listed next were all sequenced from one sample in a study of neurological immune-mediated disorders. This sample's time point: longitudinal time-point 1 (baseline). TCRdb reanalysed the 5' RACE reads using MiXCR and keeps one entry per CDR3 protein. In the table there are tens of thousands of distinct CDR3 sequences, roughly 13% of which are singletons. Specimen: PBMCs. The source of these receptors is a female donor with HTLV-1-associated myelopathy (HAM/TSP).

The rearrangement uses TRBV20-1 and TRBJ2-7; 7 nucleotides match TRBD2. Germline trimming cut 5 bases from V and 3 bases from J; bases unmatched to any gene: 7. The CDR3 runs to 13 residues. Germline lookup yields CDR1 DFQATT and CDR2 SNEGSKA (reference sequence). The CDR3 sequence is CSAPPPGGYEQYF. CDR3 DNA sequence: TGCAGTGCTCCTCCCCCGGGGGGCTACGAGCAGTACTTC.

This clonotype has a single count. One junction end disagrees with the germline gene, perhaps due to a read error. V and J are TRBV7-2 and TRBJ2-5, with D tentatively TRBD1 or TRBD2 (6 bases each). Per germline, CDR1 SGHTA and CDR2 FQGNSA. The CDR3 is 17 residues long. CDR3 sequence reads: CASSLARFVEGQDTQYF. The DNA for the CDR3 is TGTGCCAGCAGCTTAGCGAGGTTTGTGGAGGGACAAGATACCCAGTACTTC.

This clonotype was counted at least ten times. The rearrangement links TRBV15 to TRBJ1-1; D unclear. V lost 1 base and J 4 bases, leaving 10 bases between the germline ends. The CDR3 runs 14 residues. Germline-derived CDR1 and CDR2 are LNHNV and YYDKDF (reference sequence). For the CDR3, the DNA is TGTGCCACCAGCAGAGGTTTCCGGGGCACTGAAGCTTTCTTT. Translation: CATSRGFRGTEAFF.

This clonotype has just one count. The chain recombines TRBV7-2 with TRBJ2-6; no definite D call. Per germline, CDR1 SGHTA and CDR2 FQGNSA. The CDR3 has 15 amino acids. V shed 4 bases and J shed 0 bases, with 7 bases lying between them. This chain's CDR3 is CASSSFSSGANVLTF. Written as DNA, the CDR3 is TGTGCCAGCAGCTCCTTCAGCTCTGGGGCCAACGTCCTGACTTTC.

This clonotype was seen many times. The chain carries TRBV24-1 and TRBJ1-5; the match to TRBD1 covers 9 bases. V shed 4 bases, J shed 6 bases, and the junction held 6 bases outside the gene matches. CDR1 is KGHDR and CDR2 is SFDVKD in the germline V gene. This CDR3 comprises 15 residues. The CDR3: CATSDGDRDGQPQHF. The CDR3 DNA is TGTGCCACCAGTGACGGGGACAGGGATGGTCAGCCCCAGCATTTT.

This clonotype was observed many times. This rearrangement joins TRBV10-2 to TRBJ2-1; 7 bases match TRBD1. The CDR3 is made up of 14 amino acids. Germline-derived CDR1 and CDR2 are WSHSY and SAAADI. The V and J ends lost 7 bases and 4 bases, in that order; junction bases with no gene match: 7. The CDR3 loop is CASKDRAQYNEQFF. CDR3 nucleotides: TGCGCCAGCAAAGACAGGGCTCAATACAATGAGCAGTTCTTC.

This clonotype was observed a handful of times. One base away lies a much larger clone, so this may be a sequencing read error. The chain employs TRBV4-2 and TRBJ2-2, with no clear D. The CDR3 consists of 15 residues. Per germline, CDR1 LGHNA and CDR2 YNFKEQ. This CDR3 is CASSHWRQNTRELFF. CDR3 in DNA: TGTGCCAGCAGCCACTGGCGGCAGAACACCAGGGAGCTGTTTTTT.

The chain has TRBV4-2 and TRBJ2-1; 8 bases agree with TRBD2. The V and J ends lost 2 bases and 4 bases, in that order; junction bases with no gene match: 7. The CDR3 spans 16 residues. The germline CDR1 and CDR2 sequences are LGHNA and YNFKEQ. CDR3 sequence reads: CASSQNGGAEYNEQFF. CDR3 DNA: TGTGCCAGCAGCCAAAACGGGGGGGCCGAGTACAATGAGCAGTTCTTC.

This clonotype came up many times. The chain is built from TRBV2 and TRBJ2-4; D gene unclear. CDR3 size: 11 residues. The germline V gene has CDR1 SNHLY and CDR2 FYNNEI. V lost 2 bases, J lost 8 bases, and 4 bases lay in between. Written as DNA, the CDR3 is TGTGCCAGCAGTGAAAGGGACATTCAGTACTTC. Its translation: CASSERDIQYF.

This clonotype was seen at least ten times. J is TRBJ2-1 and V is TRBV12-3 or TRBV12-4; D uncertain. V lost 6 bases and J lost 8, with 14 bases in between. This CDR3 has 13 amino acids. In DNA form, the CDR3 reads TGTGCCAGCAGCCACCGTGGTGGAGATGAGCAGTTCTTC. It is translated as CASSHRGGDEQFF.

This clonotype was counted only a few times. This chain's CDR3 is CSAPNVAGGDYEQYF. The CDR3 nucleotides are TGCAGTGCTCCCAACGTAGCGGGGGGGGACTACGAGCAGTACTTC. This sequence joins TRBV20-1 and TRBJ2-7; 11 bases are a match to TRBD2. This CDR3 region has 15 residues. CDR1 is DFQATT, CDR2 SNEGSKA, per germline (reference sequence). The V and J ends lost 5 bases and 3 bases, in that order; junction bases with no gene match: 9.

The sample holds many counts of this clonotype. The CDR3, as DNA: TGCGCCAGCAGCGTTATGGGGCAGGGCACTGAAGCTTTCTTT. Translating gives CASSVMGQGTEAFF. This chain joins TRBV5-1 and TRBJ1-1; tentative D call: TRBD1 (5 bases). V lost 4 bases and J 4 bases, leaving 14 bases between the germline ends. The V gene's germline CDR1 is SGHRS and CDR2 YFSETQ. This CDR3 region has 14 residues.

Many counts were recorded for this clonotype. J is TRBJ1-1 and V is TRBV5-1; tentatively, D is TRBD1 (5 bases). The CDR3 length is 16 residues. Between the trimmed V and J ends, which lost 1 base and 0 bases, there was a span of 13 bases. CDR1 SGHRS and CDR2 YFSETQ come from the germline V gene. CDR3 in DNA: TGCGCCAGCAGCTTGTTACCCCCAGGGCTGAACACTGAAGCTTTCTTT. Translation: CASSLLPPGLNTEAFF.

V gene TRBV2 combines with J gene TRBJ1-5, with D unresolved. V lost 5 bases to trimming and J lost 5 bases, with 22 bases between them. CDR1 SNHLY and CDR2 FYNNEI come from the germline V gene. The CDR3 loop spans 17 amino acids. The CDR3 region has the DNA TGTGCCAGCAGTCAAACAATACAGTTTGGAAGAGATCAGCCCCAGCATTTT. This codes for CASSQTIQFGRDQPQHF.

Ten or more counts support this clonotype. The chain links TRBV5-1 to TRBJ2-7; 8 nucleotides match TRBD1. The CDR3 extends over 13 amino acids. Unmatched junction bases numbered 9, after V lost 7 bases and J lost 6 bases. Germline V CDR1 and CDR2: SGHRS, YFSETQ. CDR3 nucleotides: TGCGCCAGCGGACAGGGACACTATGGCGAGCAGTACTTC. Amino acid sequence: CASGQGHYGEQYF.

The chain is built from TRBV20-1 and TRBJ2-7; a weak D match, TRBD1 (6 bases). V shed 3 bases and J shed 1 base, with 10 bases lying between them. Germline CDR1 is DFQATT and CDR2 is SNEGSKA (reference sequence). The CDR3 is 13 residues long. The CDR3 spells CSASRGSSYEQYF. The CDR3 DNA reads as TGCAGTGCTAGCAGGGGTTCGTCCTACGAGCAGTACTTC.

In this sample, this clonotype turned up many times. J is TRBJ2-4 and V is TRBV29-1; D is undetermined. V lost 5 bases to trimming and J lost 0 bases, with 20 bases between them. The CDR3 spans 17 residues. CDR1 is SQVTM and CDR2 is ANQGSEA in the germline V gene. CDR3 nucleotides: TGCAGCGTTTCAGTACAATGGGAACCCCTAGCCAAAAACATTCAGTACTTC. This encodes CSVSVQWEPLAKNIQYF.

The chain recombines TRBV18 with TRBJ2-7; no clear D. This CDR3 is built from 13 residues. Germline values: CDR1 KGHSH, CDR2 LQKENI. Trimming shortened V by 0 bases and J by 4 bases, and 7 bases separated the two germline ends. The CDR3, as DNA: TGTGCCAGCTCACCACCGAGTCAGTACGAGCAGTACTTC. It codes for CASSPPSQYEQYF.